The clone carrying this T cell receptor (beta chain) was picked up many times. Its target is unknown. This sample is part of a study of blood T cells in healthy people across ages. The study, taken as a whole, reports: CMV infection status of these donors was not known.

A second PCR, run for roughly 7 to 11 cycles, used a sample-barcoded 5' primer plus a J-beta primer mix. TCRdb processed the 5' RACE reads anew with MiXCR; each CDR3 protein has one entry. The sample lists 550,000 to 650,000 distinct CDR3 sequences; approximately 30% were seen once. Per germline, CDR1 SSHAT and CDR2 FNYEAQ (reference sequence). V dropped 5 bases and J dropped 2 bases, with 16 bases sitting between them. The CDR3 totals 16 residues. Drawing of peripheral blood yielded approximately 10 milliliters from each donor. The V gene is TRBV7-7, the J gene TRBJ1-5; D might be TRBD1 (6 bases). The sequence was obtained from a woman aged 80 or over in good health. Sequenced input: blood. The CDR3 loop is CASSRTQGSGNQPQHF. The CDR3 DNA reads TGTGCCAGCAGCCGGACCCAGGGGTCGGGCAATCAGCCCCAGCATTTT.